The entry below describes one TCR beta chain. Its matching antigen is unknown. The data derive from a study of beta chain features in type 1 diabetes. At the level of the study: Healthy donors and patients showed comparable age, gender and cell yields.

By way of CD45RO/CCR7/CD25/CD127/CD95/CD27, the CD4+ regulatory, stem cell-like memory, central memory and naive cells were sorted. In germline, CDR1 is SGHNT, CDR2 YYREEE (reference sequence). The CDR3 has 14 amino acids. The germline V and J ends were trimmed by 4 bases and 1 base, with 11 bases remaining between them. Study results and limitations: More deletions and fewer insertions at VDJ junctions were seen in type 1 diabetes patients.

Sequenced material consisted of expressed TCRB transcripts (all of the isolated RNA was reverse transcribed). Assay: immunoSEQ multiplex PCR; the TCRdb copy retains only in-frame clones and omits some. The table includes over 150,000 clones, about 8.1% detected once. This clonotype was sampled from a man between 18 and 35 years old in good health. Sequencing was performed on central memory CD4+ T cells from blood. The chain uses TRBV5-4 and TRBJ1-1; possibly TRBD1 for D (5 bases). The CDR3, as DNA: TGTGCCAGCAGCCCAGGGAGGGAGAACACTGAAGCTTTCTTT. Protein sequence: CASSPGRENTEAFF.